Shown below are 26 T cell receptor beta chains from a single sample sequenced in a study of Ad26.COV2.S vaccination and SARS-CoV-2 variants. Method: immunoSEQ multiplex PCR; TCRdb's copy keeps in-frame clones and lacks some. The table includes about 420,000 clones, over 75% detected once. Specified treatment: approximately 18 received Ad26.COV2.S at low or high dose, single or two shots; about 5 received placebo; per-sample allocation not given. Material that was analyzed had been drawn on day 63 after the first vaccine or placebo injection. This sample comprised peripheral blood, obtained in a trial of Ad26.COV2.S vaccine versus placebo. These receptors all come from a person aged 18 to 65 who received the Ad26.COV2.S COVID-19 vaccine or a placebo.

This clone has ten or more counts. The J gene is TRBJ2-5, the V gene TRBV6-2 or TRBV6-3; 7 bases fit TRBD1. There are 14 residues in the CDR3. J gave up 5 bases and V 6 bases, and 9 bases lay outside the gene matches. CDR1 and CDR2 (germline): MNHEY, SVGEGT. The CDR3 DNA is TGTGCCAGCAGCACAGGACAGGAAACGGAGACCCAGTACTTC. Translated, it gives CASSTGQETETQYF.

This clone showed up just a few times. This chain connects TRBV4-2 to TRBJ2-5; D not resolved. Per the germline V gene, CDR1 is LGHNA and CDR2 is YNFKEQ. This CDR3 comprises 17 residues. The V end was cut by 1 base, the J end by 2 bases, with 17 bases between. The DNA of the CDR3 is TGTGCCAGCAGCCAAGGGCGGAGTGGAACCGCTCAAGAGACCCAGTACTTC. This sequence encodes CASSQGRSGTAQETQYF.

The J gene is TRBJ2-1, the V gene TRBV5-8; D is unresolved. Germline CDR1 is SGHTS and CDR2 is YDEGEE. V shed 0 bases and J shed 7 bases, with 8 bases lying between them. This CDR3 has 13 amino acids. In DNA, the CDR3 is TGTGCCAGCAGCTTGGAAGTGCGGAATGAGCAGTTCTTC. It encodes CASSLEVRNEQFF.

This chain connects TRBV7-8 to TRBJ1-1; the D gene is possibly TRBD1 (6 bases). V was shortened by 4 bases and J by 2 bases, with 17 bases between the two germline ends. Germline V gene data show CDR1 as SGHVS and CDR2 as FQNEAQ. The CDR3 is 16 amino acids. The CDR3: CASSSRTHRDNTEAFF. The CDR3 DNA reads as TGTGCCAGCAGCTCCCGCACACACAGGGATAACACTGAAGCTTTCTTT.

This clone has just one count. The V gene is TRBV15, the J gene TRBJ2-7, with TRBD2 as a possible D gene (5 bases). This CDR3 region has 13 residues. V was shortened by 8 bases and J by 1 base, with 12 bases between the two germline ends. Germline V gene sequence: CDR1 LNHNV, CDR2 YYDKDF (reference sequence). The CDR3 sequence is CATARTQSYEQYF. The CDR3 region has the DNA TGTGCCACCGCTAGGACTCAATCCTACGAGCAGTACTTC.

The chain carries TRBV4-3 and TRBJ1-6; D is uncertain. Deletions cut 0 bases from V and 7 bases from J, with 10 bases between. The germline gives CDR1 LGHNA, CDR2 YSLEER. This CDR3 region has 15 residues. The DNA for the CDR3 is TGCGCCAGCAGCCAAGATATTACACACAATTCACCCCTCCACTTT. The encoded protein is CASSQDITHNSPLHF.

V usage is TRBV7-2 and J usage is TRBJ1-6; D unresolved. The CDR3 sequence is 15 residues long. Germline V gene data show CDR1 as SGHTA and CDR2 as FQGNSA. V lost 0 bases, J lost 8 bases, and 11 bases lay in between. The CDR3, as DNA: TGTGCCAGCAGCTTAGCGGGCAGACCTTATTCACCCCTCCACTTT. Protein product: CASSLAGRPYSPLHF.

This clone was seen only once. This chain uses TRBV30 with TRBJ1-1, with D maybe TRBD1 (5 bases). Germline loops: CDR1 GTSNPN, CDR2 SVGIG (reference sequence). V was shortened by 0 bases and J by 0 bases, with 14 bases between the two germline ends. CDR3 size: 16 residues. The CDR3 reads CAWSVRVRGLNTEAFF. The CDR3 bases are TGTGCCTGGAGTGTACGGGTTAGGGGATTGAACACTGAAGCTTTCTTT. The whole variable domain, remainder taken from reference TRBV30 and TRBJ1-1, is SQTIHQWPATLVQPVGSPLSLECTVEGTSNPNLYWYRQAAGRGLQLLFYSVGIGQISSEVPQNLSASRPQDRQFILSSKKLLLSDSGFYLCAWSVRVRGLNTEAFFGQGTRLTVV.

The CDR3, as DNA: TGTGCCAGCGAGGGGGAGGAGGGATGGGGCAATCAGCCCCAGCATTTT. Translation: CASEGEEGWGNQPQHF. The rearrangement uses TRBV2 and TRBJ1-5; maybe TRBD1 (6 bases). The V gene lost 8 bases and the J gene lost 2 bases, with 19 bases spanning the gap. This CDR3 comprises 16 residues. Germline loops: CDR1 SNHLY, CDR2 FYNNEI.

This chain connects TRBV2 to TRBJ2-7; tentative D call: TRBD1 (6 bases). The CDR3 is 12 amino acids. Germline CDR1 and CDR2: SNHLY and FYNNEI. The V gene lost 10 bases and the J gene lost 4 bases, with 14 bases spanning the gap. The CDR3 DNA follows: TGTGCCACCTACACAGGGTGGTACGAGCAGTACTTC. Residues: CATYTGWYEQYF.

This clone was seen a single time. This chain joins TRBV6-5 and TRBJ2-3; D is unclear. The ends were cut back, 8 bases at V and 7 bases at J, with 19 bases in the middle. This CDR3 is built from 14 residues. Germline values: CDR1 MNHEY, CDR2 SVGAGI. CDR3 region: CASRWAGSAYTQYF. Written as DNA, the CDR3 is TGTGCCAGCCGCTGGGCCGGCAGTGCCTATACGCAGTATTTT.

The chain links TRBV21-1 to TRBJ2-1; the D segment call TRBD2 is taken from the table without a DNA check. TRBV21-1 is noted as a pseudogene. This CDR3 contains 16 residues. The DNA for the CDR3 is TGTGCCAGCAGCATCCGGACTAGCGGGGGGTACAATGAGCAGTTCTTC. Translated: CASSIRTSGGYNEQFF.

The chain couples TRBV5-6 to TRBJ2-7; TRBD2 matches at 11 bases. The germline V gene encodes CDR1 SGHDT and CDR2 YYEEEE. The CDR3 is made up of 17 amino acids. With V trimmed by 0 bases and J by 0 bases, 5 bases remained unmatched. This chain's CDR3 is CASSLAELAGVSYEQYF. The CDR3 nucleotides are TGTGCCAGCAGCTTGGCCGAACTAGCGGGGGTCTCCTACGAGCAGTACTTC. Complete variable domain (other parts from reference TRBV5-6 and TRBJ2-7): DAGVTQSPTHLIKTRGQQVTLRCSPKSGHDTVSWYQQALGQGPQFIFQYYEEEERQRGNFPDRFSGHQFPNYSSELNVNALLLGDSALYLCASSLAELAGVSYEQYFGPGTRLTVT.

The rearrangement links TRBV7-8 to TRBJ2-1, with TRBD1 identical over 10 bases. This CDR3 comprises 14 residues. V was clipped by 4 bases and J by 9 bases; unmatched bases: 6. CDR1 and CDR2 from the germline V gene are SGHVS and FQNEAQ. The CDR3 bases are TGTGCCAGCAGCTGGGCGACAGGGGGCGGTGAGCAGTTCTTC. Residues: CASSWATGGGEQFF.

The chain couples TRBV7-2 to TRBJ2-6; D is ambiguous. The germline V gene encodes CDR1 SGHTA and CDR2 FQGNSA. CDR3 size: 17 residues. V lost 0 bases and J lost 1, with 10 bases in between. CDR3 protein: CASSLAGRVSGANVLTF. CDR3 in DNA: TGTGCCAGCAGCTTAGCGGGCCGAGTTTCTGGGGCCAACGTCCTGACTTTC.

V is TRBV16 and J is TRBJ1-2; D not certain. The germline gives CDR1 KGHSY, CDR2 FQNENV. V dropped 0 bases and J dropped 6 bases, with 11 bases sitting between them. The length of the CDR3 is 14 residues. The CDR3 here is CASSQSTVTHGYTF. The CDR3 region has the DNA TGTGCCAGCAGCCAATCCACAGTGACCCATGGCTACACCTTC.

The rearrangement links TRBV5-1 to TRBJ2-7, with D possibly matching TRBD1 (5 bases). There are 14 residues in the CDR3. The V end lost 2 bases, the J end lost 1 base, and 10 bases lay between the germline ends. The germline CDR1 and CDR2 sequences are SGHRS and YFSETQ. CDR3 amino acids: CASSFVQDSYEQYF. The CDR3 coding sequence is TGCGCCAGCAGCTTTGTACAGGATTCCTACGAGCAGTACTTC.

The chain couples TRBV6-5 to TRBJ2-7, with 8 bases matching TRBD1. CDR3 length: 15 amino acids. Germline CDR1 MNHEY, CDR2 SVGAGI. Trimming at V came to 4 bases and at J to 2 bases, leaving 7 bases not matched to a gene. The CDR3: CASSSMRTGTYEQYF. The CDR3 DNA reads TGTGCCAGCAGTTCCATGCGGACAGGGACCTACGAGCAGTACTTC.

The chain has TRBV3-1 (or the pseudogene TRBV3-2) and TRBJ1-2; TRBD1 is a possible D gene (5 bases). V was cut by 2 bases and J by 4 bases, with 11 bases left in between. CDR3 length equals 14 residues. Per the germline V gene, CDR1 is LGHDT and CDR2 is YNNKEL (reference sequence). The CDR3 here is CASSQNSGTYGYTF. The CDR3, as DNA: TGTGCCAGCAGCCAAAACTCCGGGACCTATGGCTACACCTTC.

In this sample, this clone turned up once. The chain links TRBV5-5 to TRBJ1-4, with D tentatively TRBD1 (5 bases). V dropped 0 bases and J dropped 8 bases, with 11 bases sitting between them. The CDR3 runs to 14 residues. Germline V gene data show CDR1 as SGHKS and CDR2 as YYEKEE (reference sequence). The CDR3 coding sequence is TGTGCCAGCAGCTTGGGTGGGGCTAGAGAAAAACTGTTTTTT. Amino acid sequence: CASSLGGAREKLFF.

The rearrangement links TRBV28 to TRBJ2-7; maybe TRBD1 (6 bases). The CDR3 covers 15 residues. CDR1 is MDHEN and CDR2 is SYDVKM in the germline V gene. Between the trimmed V and J ends, which lost 4 bases and 2 bases, there was a span of 15 bases. CDR3 nucleotides: TGTGCCAGCAGTTCCCGGACAGTGTCCCCCTACGAGCAGTACTTC. It encodes CASSSRTVSPYEQYF.

V gene TRBV6-5 combines with J gene TRBJ1-5; 10 nucleotides line up with TRBD1. The CDR3 is 15 residues long. The V gene end was trimmed by 8 bases and the J gene end by 2 bases; junction bases not matched to a gene: 6. CDR1 and CDR2 from the germline V gene are MNHEY and SVGAGI. CDR3 DNA: TGTGCCAGCCTTCTGGGGACAGGGGGCAATCAGCCCCAGCATTTT. The encoded protein is CASLLGTGGNQPQHF.

The rearrangement joins TRBV4-2 to TRBJ2-7; TRBD2 aligns across 8 bases. V shed 3 bases, J shed 6 bases, and the junction held 13 bases outside the gene matches. The CDR3 has 16 residues. Germline V gives CDR1 LGHNA, CDR2 YNFKEQ. In DNA, the CDR3 is TGTGCCAGCAGCCAGCTCGGGGGGGCCACGTTGCGCGAGCAGTACTTC. Protein: CASSQLGGATLREQYF.

The chain links TRBV4-2 to TRBJ1-2, with D tentatively TRBD1 (5 bases). V was pared by 0 bases and J by 4 bases, with 15 bases between. The germline CDR1 and CDR2 sequences are LGHNA and YNFKEQ. This CDR3 region has 16 residues. CDR3 bases: TGTGCCAGCAGCCAAGATCGGCGGACGGGGGGCTATGGCTACACCTTC. Protein sequence: CASSQDRRTGGYGYTF.

V is TRBV5-1 and J is TRBJ2-5, with 7 bases matching TRBD2. The J segment lost 5 bases and the V segment lost 0 bases, leaving 10 bases of the junction unmatched. Germline V gene lookup returns CDR1 SGHRS and CDR2 YFSETQ. The CDR3 contains 16 residues. In DNA form, the CDR3 reads TGCGCCAGCAGCTTGGCCTTAGGGAGGGGACGGGAGACCCAGTACTTC. It codes for CASSLALGRGRETQYF.

J is TRBJ2-5 and V is TRBV10-3; TRBD1 matches 9 bases. The CDR3 consists of 14 residues. The trim removed 10 bases at V and 4 bases at J, leaving 10 bases unmatched. Germline V lookup: CDR1 ENHRY, CDR2 SYGVKD. The CDR3 DNA reads as TGTGCCACCACCCGGGACAGGGAGGGAGAGACCCAGTACTTC. Its translation: CATTRDREGETQYF.